This T cell receptor beta chain was obtained from a study of T-cell memory formation after mild COVID-19. TCRdb redid the calling of the 5' RACE reads with MiXCR, one entry per CDR3 protein. The sample contains just over 400,000 distinct CDR3 sequences, roughly a quarter of which appear only once. Trimming cost V 5 bases and J 5 bases; bases outside gene matches: 6. The CDR3 sequence is 12 residues long. CDR1 is SQVTM and CDR2 is ANQGSEA in the germline V gene. The sample holds a few counts of this clonotype. The gene calls are TRBV29-1 and TRBJ2-7; 7 bases line up with TRBD1. The sequence derives from an adult woman who had mild COVID-19 (a few samples of this study predate the infection). Cell type and time point are not known. The sample comprised PBMCs or a T cell subset sorted from them (not recorded which). This chain's CDR3 is CSVSTGVDEQYF. Written as DNA, the CDR3 is TGCAGCGTTAGCACAGGGGTGGACGAGCAGTACTTC.